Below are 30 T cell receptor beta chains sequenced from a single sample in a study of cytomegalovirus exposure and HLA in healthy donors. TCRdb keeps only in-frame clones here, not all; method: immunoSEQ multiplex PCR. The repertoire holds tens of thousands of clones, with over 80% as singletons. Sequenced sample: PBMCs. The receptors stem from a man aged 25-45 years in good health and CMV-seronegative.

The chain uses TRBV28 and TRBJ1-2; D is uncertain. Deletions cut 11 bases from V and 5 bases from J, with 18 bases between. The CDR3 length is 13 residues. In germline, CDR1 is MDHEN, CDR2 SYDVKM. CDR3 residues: CASGEHPLYGYTF. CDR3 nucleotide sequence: TGTGCCTCCGGGGAGCACCCACTATATGGCTACACCTTC.

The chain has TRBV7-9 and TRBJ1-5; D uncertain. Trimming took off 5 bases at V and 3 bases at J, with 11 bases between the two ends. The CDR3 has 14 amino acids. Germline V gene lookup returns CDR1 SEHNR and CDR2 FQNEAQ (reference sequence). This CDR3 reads CASSPDGFNQPQHF. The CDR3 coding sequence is TGTGCCAGCAGCCCTGACGGGTTCAATCAGCCCCAGCATTTT. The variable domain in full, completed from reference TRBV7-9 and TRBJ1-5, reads DTGVSQNPRHKITKRGQNVTFRCDPISEHNRLYWYRQTLGQGPEFLTYFQNEAQLEKSRLLSDRFSAERPKGSFSTLEIQRTEQGDSAMYLCASSPDGFNQPQHFGDGTRLSIL.

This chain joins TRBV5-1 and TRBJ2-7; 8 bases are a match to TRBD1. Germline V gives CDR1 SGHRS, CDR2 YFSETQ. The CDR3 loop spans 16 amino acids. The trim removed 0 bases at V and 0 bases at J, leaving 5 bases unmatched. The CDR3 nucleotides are TGCGCCAGCAGCTTGGGAAACAGGGGGTACTCCTACGAGCAGTACTTC. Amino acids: CASSLGNRGYSYEQYF. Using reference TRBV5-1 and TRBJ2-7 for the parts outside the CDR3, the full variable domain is KAGVTQTPRYLIKTRGQQVTLSCSPISGHRSVSWYQQTPGQGLQFLFEYFSETQRNKGNFPGRFSGRQFSNSRSEMNVSTLELGDSALYLCASSLGNRGYSYEQYFGPGTRLTVT.

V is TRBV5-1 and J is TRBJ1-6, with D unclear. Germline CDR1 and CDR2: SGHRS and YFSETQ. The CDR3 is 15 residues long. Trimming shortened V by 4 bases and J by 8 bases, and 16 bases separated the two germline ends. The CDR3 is CASSRIGFGDSPLHF. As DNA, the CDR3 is TGCGCCAGCAGCCGTATTGGGTTCGGGGATTCACCCCTCCACTTT.

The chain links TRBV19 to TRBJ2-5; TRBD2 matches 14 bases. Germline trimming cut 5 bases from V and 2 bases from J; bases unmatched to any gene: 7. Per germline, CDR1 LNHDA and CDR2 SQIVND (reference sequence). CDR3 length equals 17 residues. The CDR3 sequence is CASSAGGTSGGQETQYF. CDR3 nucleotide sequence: TGTGCCAGTAGTGCAGGGGGGACTAGCGGGGGTCAAGAGACCCAGTACTTC.

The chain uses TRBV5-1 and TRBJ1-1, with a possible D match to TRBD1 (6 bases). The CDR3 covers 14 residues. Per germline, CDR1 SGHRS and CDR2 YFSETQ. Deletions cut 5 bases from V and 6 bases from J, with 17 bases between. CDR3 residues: CASRQGSSRPEAFF. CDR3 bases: TGCGCCAGCAGGCAGGGGTCGAGTCGTCCTGAAGCTTTCTTT.

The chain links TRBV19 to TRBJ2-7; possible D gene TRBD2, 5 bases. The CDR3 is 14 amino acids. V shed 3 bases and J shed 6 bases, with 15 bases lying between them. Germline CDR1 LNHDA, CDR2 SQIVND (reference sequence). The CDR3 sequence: CASSMVAGQVEQYV. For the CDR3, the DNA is TGTGCCAGTAGTATGGTTGCGGGCCAGGTCGAGCAGTACGTC.

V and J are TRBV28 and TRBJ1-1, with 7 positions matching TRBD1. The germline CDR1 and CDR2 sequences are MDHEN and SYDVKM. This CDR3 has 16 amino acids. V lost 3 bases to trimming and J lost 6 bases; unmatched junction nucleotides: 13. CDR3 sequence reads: CASSFAGRGGDAEAFF. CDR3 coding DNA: TGTGCCAGCAGTTTTGCGGGACGAGGGGGCGACGCTGAAGCTTTCTTT.

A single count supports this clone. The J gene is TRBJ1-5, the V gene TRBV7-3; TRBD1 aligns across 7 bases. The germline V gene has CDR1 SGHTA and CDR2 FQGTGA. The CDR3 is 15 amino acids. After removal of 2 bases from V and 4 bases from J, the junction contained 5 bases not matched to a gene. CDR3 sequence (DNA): TGTGCCAGCAGCTTATCGGGGGACAGAAATCAGCCCCAGCATTTT. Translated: CASSLSGDRNQPQHF.

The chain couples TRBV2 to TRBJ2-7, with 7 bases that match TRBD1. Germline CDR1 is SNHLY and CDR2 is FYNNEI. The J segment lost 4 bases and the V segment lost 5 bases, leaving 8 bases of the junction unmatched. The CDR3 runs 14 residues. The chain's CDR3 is CASSLRQGAYEQYF. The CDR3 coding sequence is TGTGCCAGCAGTCTACGACAGGGCGCTTACGAGCAGTACTTC.

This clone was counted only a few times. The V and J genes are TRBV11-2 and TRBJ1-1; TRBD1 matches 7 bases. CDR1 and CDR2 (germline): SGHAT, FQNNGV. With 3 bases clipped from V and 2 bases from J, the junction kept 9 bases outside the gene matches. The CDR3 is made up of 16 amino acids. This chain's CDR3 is CASSLRWGTVNTEAFF. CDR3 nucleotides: TGTGCCAGCAGCTTGCGTTGGGGGACAGTTAACACTGAAGCTTTCTTT. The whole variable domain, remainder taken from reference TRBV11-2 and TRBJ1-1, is EAGVAQSPRYKIIEKRQSVAFWCNPISGHATLYWYQQILGQGPKLLIQFQNNGVVDDSQLPKDRFSAERLKGVDSTLKIQPAKLEDSAVYLCASSLRWGTVNTEAFFGQGTRLTVV.

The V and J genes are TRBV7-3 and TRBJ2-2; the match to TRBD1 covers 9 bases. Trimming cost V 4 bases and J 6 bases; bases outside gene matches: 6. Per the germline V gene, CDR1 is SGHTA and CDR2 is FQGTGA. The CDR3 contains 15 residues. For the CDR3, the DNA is TGTGCCAGCAGCTCAGCGGGACAGGGTGCCGGGGAGCTGTTTTTT. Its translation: CASSSAGQGAGELFF.

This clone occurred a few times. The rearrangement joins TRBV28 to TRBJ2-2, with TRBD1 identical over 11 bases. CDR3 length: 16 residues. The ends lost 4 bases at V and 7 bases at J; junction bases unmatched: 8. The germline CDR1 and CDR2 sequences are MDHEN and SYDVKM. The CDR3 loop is CASSSWTGGRNGELFF. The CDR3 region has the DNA TGTGCCAGCAGTTCCTGGACAGGGGGCAGGAACGGGGAGCTGTTTTTT.

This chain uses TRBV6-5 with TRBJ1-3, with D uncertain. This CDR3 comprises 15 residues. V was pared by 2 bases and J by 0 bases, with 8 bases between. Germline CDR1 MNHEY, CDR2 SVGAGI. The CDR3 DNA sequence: TGTGCCAGCAGTTACGACGGGGACTCTGGAAACACCATATATTTT. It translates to CASSYDGDSGNTIYF.

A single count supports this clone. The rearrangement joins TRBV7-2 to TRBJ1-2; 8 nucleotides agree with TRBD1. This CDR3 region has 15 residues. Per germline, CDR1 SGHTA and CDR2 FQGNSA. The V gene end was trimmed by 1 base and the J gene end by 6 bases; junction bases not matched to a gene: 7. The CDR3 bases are TGTGCCAGCAGCTTAGTTGACAGGGGACCCAATGGCTACACCTTC. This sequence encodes CASSLVDRGPNGYTF.

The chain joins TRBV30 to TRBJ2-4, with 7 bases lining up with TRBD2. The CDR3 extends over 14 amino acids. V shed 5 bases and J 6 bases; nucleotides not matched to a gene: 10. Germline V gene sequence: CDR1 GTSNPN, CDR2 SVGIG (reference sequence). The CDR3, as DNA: TGTGCCTGGGGGAGCGGGGCCTCCGCAAACATTCAGTACTTC. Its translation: CAWGSGASANIQYF.

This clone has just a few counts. CDR3 coding DNA: TGCGCCAGCAGCTGGGGGGCAGGGGGAAACGAGCAGTACTTC. Translating it yields CASSWGAGGNEQYF. The rearrangement joins TRBV5-1 to TRBJ2-7; D might be TRBD1 (7 bases). The CDR3 contains 14 residues. V lost 3 bases and J lost 5, with 15 bases in between. Germline CDR1 and CDR2: SGHRS and YFSETQ. Supplemented by reference TRBV5-1 and TRBJ2-7, the full variable domain reads KAGVTQTPRYLIKTRGQQVTLSCSPISGHRSVSWYQQTPGQGLQFLFEYFSETQRNKGNFPGRFSGRQFSNSRSEMNVSTLELGDSALYLCASSWGAGGNEQYFGPGTRLTVT.

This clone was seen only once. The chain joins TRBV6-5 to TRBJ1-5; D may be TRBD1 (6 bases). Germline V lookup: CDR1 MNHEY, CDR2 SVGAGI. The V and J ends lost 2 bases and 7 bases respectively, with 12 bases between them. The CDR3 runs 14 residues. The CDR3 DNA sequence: TGTGCCAGCAGTTACGGGGGCAGCGGACAGCCCCAGCATTTT. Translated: CASSYGGSGQPQHF.

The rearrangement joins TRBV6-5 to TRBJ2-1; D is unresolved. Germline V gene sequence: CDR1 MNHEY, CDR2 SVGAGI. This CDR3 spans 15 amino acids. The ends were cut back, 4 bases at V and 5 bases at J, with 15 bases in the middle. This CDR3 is CASSWARALHNEQFF. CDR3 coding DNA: TGTGCCAGCAGTTGGGCCCGAGCCTTACACAATGAGCAGTTCTTC.

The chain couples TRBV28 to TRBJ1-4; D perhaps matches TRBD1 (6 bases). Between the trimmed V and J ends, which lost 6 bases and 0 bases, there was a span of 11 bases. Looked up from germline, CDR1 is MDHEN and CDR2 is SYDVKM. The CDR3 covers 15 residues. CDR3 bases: TGTGCCAGCAGCCTAGCAGGGGCAACTAATGAAAAACTGTTTTTT. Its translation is CASSLAGATNEKLFF.

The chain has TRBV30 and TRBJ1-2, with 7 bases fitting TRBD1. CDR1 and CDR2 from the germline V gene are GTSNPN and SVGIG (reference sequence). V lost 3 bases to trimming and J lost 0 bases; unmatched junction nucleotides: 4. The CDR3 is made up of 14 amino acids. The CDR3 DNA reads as TGTGCCTGGAGAAGGACAGGCACTAACTATGGCTACACCTTC. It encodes CAWRRTGTNYGYTF.

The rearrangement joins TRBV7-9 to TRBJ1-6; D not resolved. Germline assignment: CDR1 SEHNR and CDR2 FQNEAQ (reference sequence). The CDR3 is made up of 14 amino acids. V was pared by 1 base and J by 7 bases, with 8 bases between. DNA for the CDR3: TGTGCCAGCAGCTTAGGACATTTCAATTCACCCCTCCACTTT. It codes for CASSLGHFNSPLHF.

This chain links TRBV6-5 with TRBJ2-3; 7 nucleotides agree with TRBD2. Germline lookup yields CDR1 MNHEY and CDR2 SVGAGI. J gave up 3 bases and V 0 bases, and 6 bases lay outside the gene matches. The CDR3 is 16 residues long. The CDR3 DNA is TGTGCCAGCAGTTACTCAGCGGGACGAATGACAGATACGCAGTATTTT. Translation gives CASSYSAGRMTDTQYF.

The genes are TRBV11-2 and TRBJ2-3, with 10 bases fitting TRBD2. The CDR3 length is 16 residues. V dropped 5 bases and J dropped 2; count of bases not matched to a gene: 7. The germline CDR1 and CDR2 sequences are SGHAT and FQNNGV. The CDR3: CASSIHLAGVTDTQYF. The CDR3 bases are TGTGCCAGCAGCATACACCTAGCGGGGGTCACAGATACGCAGTATTTT.

The CDR3 protein is CASSLTIELFF. The DNA for the CDR3 is TGTGCCAGCAGCTTGACTATTGAGCTGTTTTTT. The chain is built from TRBV11-2 and TRBJ2-2, with D perhaps TRBD2 (5 bases). The CDR3 is 11 amino acids. Germline values: CDR1 SGHAT, CDR2 FQNNGV. With 3 bases removed from V and 11 bases from J, the gap between germline ends came to 7 bases.

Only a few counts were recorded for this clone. CDR3 DNA: TGTGCCAGCAGCGTAGGACTAGCGGGGATAGAGCAGTACTTC. This encodes CASSVGLAGIEQYF. The V gene is TRBV9, the J gene TRBJ2-7; 11 bases are a match to TRBD2. The CDR3 is 14 amino acids. Unmatched junction bases numbered 3, after V lost 0 bases and J lost 7 bases. Germline CDR1 and CDR2: SGDLS and YYNGEE.

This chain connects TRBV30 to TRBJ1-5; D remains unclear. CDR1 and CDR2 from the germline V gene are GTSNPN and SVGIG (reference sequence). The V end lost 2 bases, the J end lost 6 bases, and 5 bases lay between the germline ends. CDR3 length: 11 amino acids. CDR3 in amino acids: CAWSSGQPQHF. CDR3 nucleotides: TGTGCCTGGAGTTCGGGTCAGCCCCAGCATTTT.

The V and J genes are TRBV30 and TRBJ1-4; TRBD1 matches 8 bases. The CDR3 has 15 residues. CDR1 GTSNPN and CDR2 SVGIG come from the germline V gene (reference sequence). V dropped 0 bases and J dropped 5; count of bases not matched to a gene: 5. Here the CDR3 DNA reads TGTGCCTGGAGTGTACGCGGGACAGGCAATGAAAAACTGTTTTTT. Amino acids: CAWSVRGTGNEKLFF.

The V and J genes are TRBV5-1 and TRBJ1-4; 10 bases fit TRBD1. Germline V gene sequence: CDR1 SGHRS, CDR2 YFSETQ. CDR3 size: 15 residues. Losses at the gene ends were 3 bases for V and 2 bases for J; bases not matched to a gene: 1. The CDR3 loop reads CASSWGQGTNEKLFF. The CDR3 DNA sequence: TGCGCCAGCAGCTGGGGACAGGGGACTAATGAAAAACTGTTTTTT.

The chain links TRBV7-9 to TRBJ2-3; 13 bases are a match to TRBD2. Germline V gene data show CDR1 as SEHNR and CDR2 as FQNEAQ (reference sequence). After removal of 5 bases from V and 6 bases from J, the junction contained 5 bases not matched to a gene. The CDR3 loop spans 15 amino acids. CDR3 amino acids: CASSTMTSGRDTQYF. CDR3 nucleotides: TGTGCCAGCAGCACTATGACTAGCGGGAGGGATACGCAGTATTTT.